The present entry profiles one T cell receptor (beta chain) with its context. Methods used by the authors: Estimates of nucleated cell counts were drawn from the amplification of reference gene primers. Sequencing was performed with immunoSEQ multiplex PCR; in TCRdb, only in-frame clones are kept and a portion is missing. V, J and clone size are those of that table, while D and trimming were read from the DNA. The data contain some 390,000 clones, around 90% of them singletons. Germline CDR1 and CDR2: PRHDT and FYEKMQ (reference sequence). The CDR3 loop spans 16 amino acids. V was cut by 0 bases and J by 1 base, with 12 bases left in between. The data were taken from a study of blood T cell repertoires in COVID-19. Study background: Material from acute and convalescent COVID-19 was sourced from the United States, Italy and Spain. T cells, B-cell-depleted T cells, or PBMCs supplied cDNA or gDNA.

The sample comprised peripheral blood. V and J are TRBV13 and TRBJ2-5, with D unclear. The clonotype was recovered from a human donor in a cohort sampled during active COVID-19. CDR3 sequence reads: CASSLGVSISQETQYF. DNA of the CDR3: TGTGCCAGCAGCTTAGGCGTTAGCATCTCCCAAGAGACCCAGTACTTC.